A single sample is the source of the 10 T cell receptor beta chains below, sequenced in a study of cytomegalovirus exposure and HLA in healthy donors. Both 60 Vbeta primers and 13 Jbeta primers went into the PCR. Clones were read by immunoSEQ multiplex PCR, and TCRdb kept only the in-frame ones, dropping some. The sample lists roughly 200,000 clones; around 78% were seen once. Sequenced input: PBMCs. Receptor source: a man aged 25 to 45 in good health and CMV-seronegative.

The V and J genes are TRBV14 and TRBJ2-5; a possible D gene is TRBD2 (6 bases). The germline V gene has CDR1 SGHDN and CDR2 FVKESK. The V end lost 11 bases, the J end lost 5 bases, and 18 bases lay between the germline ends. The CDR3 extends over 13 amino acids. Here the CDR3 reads CAGVGTGDETQYF. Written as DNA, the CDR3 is TGTGCCGGGGTGGGGACGGGAGATGAGACCCAGTACTTC.

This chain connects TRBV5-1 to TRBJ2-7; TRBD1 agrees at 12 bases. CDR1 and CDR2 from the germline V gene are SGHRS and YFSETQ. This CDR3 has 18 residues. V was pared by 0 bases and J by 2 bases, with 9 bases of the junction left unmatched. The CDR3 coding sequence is TGCGCCAGCAGCTTGGCCGGGACAGGGGGCGCTGGGCCCTACGAGCAGTACTTC. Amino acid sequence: CASSLAGTGGAGPYEQYF. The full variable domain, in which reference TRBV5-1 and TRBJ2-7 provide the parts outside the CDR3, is KAGVTQTPRYLIKTRGQQVTLSCSPISGHRSVSWYQQTPGQGLQFLFEYFSETQRNKGNFPGRFSGRQFSNSRSEMNVSTLELGDSALYLCASSLAGTGGAGPYEQYFGPGTRLTVT.

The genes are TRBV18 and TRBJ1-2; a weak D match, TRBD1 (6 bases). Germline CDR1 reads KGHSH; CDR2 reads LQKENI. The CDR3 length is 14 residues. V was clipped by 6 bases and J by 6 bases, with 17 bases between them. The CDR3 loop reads CASSRGTPADGYTF. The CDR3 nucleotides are TGTGCCAGCTCGAGGGGGACCCCTGCCGATGGCTACACCTTC. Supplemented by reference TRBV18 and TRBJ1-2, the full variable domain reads NAGVMQNPRHLVRRRGQEARLRCSPMKGHSHVYWYRQLPEEGLKFMVYLQKENIIDESGMPKERFSAEFPKEGPSILRIQQVVRGDSAAYFCASSRGTPADGYTFGSGTRLTVV.

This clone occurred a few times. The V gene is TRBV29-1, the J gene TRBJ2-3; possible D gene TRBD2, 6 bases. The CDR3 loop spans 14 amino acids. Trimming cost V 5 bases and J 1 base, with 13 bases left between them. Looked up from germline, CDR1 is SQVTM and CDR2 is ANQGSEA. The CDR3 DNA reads TGCAGCGTTAGGAGGGGCATGGGCACAGATACGCAGTATTTT. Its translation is CSVRRGMGTDTQYF.

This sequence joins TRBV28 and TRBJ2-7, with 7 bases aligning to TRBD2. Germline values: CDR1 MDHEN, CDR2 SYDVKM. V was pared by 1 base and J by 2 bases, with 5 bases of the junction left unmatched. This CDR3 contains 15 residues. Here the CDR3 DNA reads TGTGCCAGCAGTTTATCTAGCCTAGCGGCCTACGAGCAGTACTTC. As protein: CASSLSSLAAYEQYF.

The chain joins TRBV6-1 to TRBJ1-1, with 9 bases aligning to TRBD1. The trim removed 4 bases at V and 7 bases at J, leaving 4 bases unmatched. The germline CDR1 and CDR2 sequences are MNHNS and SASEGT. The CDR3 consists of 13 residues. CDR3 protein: CASSGTGAIEAFF. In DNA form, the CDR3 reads TGTGCCAGCAGTGGGACAGGGGCCATTGAAGCTTTCTTT.

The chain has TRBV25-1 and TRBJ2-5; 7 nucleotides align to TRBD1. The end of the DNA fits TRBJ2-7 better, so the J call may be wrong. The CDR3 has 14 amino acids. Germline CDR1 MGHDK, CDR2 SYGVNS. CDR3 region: CASSEETGSYEQYF. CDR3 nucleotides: TGTGCCAGCAGTGAAGAGACAGGGTCCTACGAGCAGTACTTC.

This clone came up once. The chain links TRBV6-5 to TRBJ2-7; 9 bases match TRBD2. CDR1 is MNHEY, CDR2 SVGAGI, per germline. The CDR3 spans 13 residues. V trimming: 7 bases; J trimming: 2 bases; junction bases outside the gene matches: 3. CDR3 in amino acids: CASKREEPYEQYF. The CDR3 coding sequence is TGTGCCAGCAAGCGGGAGGAACCCTACGAGCAGTACTTC.

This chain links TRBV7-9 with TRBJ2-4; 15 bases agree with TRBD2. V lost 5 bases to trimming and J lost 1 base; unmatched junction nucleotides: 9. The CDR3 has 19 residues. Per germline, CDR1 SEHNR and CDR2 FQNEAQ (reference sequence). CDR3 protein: CASSGVGLAGGPAKNIQYF. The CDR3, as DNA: TGTGCCAGCAGCGGAGTCGGACTAGCGGGAGGGCCGGCCAAAAACATTCAGTACTTC.

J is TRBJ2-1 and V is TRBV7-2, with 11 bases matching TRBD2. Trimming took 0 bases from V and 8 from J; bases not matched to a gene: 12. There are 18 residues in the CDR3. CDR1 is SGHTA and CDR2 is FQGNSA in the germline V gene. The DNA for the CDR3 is TGTGCCAGCAGCTTAGCCGGCAGGGGTAGCGGGAGGGTCCATGAGCAGTTCTTC. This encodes CASSLAGRGSGRVHEQFF.